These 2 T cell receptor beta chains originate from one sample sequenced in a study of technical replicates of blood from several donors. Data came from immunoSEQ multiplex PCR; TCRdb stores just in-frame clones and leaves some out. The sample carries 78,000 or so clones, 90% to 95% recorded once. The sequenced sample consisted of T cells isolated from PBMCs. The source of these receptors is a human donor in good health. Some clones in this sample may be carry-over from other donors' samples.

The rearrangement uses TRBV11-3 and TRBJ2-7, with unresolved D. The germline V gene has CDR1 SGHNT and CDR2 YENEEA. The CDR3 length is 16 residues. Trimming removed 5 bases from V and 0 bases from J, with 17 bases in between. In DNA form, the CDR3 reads TGTGCCAGCAGCCCGCGTGAGGCCGCAAGCTCCTACGAGCAGTACTTC. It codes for CASSPREAASSYEQYF. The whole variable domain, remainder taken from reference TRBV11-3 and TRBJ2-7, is EAGVVQSPRYKIIEKKQPVAFWCNPISGHNTLYWYLQNLGQGPELLIRYENEEAVDDSQLPKDRFSAERLKGVDSTLKIQPAELGDSAVYLCASSPREAASSYEQYFGPGTRLTVT.

CDR3 in amino acids: CASSPVTSGNTIYF. CDR3 nucleotide sequence: TGTGCCAGCAGCCCGGTTACCTCTGGAAACACCATATATTTT. The chain employs TRBV9 and TRBJ1-3; D is unclear. The CDR3 totals 14 residues. The V and J ends lost 4 bases and 0 bases respectively, with 8 bases between them. CDR1 is SGDLS and CDR2 is YYNGEE in the germline V gene.